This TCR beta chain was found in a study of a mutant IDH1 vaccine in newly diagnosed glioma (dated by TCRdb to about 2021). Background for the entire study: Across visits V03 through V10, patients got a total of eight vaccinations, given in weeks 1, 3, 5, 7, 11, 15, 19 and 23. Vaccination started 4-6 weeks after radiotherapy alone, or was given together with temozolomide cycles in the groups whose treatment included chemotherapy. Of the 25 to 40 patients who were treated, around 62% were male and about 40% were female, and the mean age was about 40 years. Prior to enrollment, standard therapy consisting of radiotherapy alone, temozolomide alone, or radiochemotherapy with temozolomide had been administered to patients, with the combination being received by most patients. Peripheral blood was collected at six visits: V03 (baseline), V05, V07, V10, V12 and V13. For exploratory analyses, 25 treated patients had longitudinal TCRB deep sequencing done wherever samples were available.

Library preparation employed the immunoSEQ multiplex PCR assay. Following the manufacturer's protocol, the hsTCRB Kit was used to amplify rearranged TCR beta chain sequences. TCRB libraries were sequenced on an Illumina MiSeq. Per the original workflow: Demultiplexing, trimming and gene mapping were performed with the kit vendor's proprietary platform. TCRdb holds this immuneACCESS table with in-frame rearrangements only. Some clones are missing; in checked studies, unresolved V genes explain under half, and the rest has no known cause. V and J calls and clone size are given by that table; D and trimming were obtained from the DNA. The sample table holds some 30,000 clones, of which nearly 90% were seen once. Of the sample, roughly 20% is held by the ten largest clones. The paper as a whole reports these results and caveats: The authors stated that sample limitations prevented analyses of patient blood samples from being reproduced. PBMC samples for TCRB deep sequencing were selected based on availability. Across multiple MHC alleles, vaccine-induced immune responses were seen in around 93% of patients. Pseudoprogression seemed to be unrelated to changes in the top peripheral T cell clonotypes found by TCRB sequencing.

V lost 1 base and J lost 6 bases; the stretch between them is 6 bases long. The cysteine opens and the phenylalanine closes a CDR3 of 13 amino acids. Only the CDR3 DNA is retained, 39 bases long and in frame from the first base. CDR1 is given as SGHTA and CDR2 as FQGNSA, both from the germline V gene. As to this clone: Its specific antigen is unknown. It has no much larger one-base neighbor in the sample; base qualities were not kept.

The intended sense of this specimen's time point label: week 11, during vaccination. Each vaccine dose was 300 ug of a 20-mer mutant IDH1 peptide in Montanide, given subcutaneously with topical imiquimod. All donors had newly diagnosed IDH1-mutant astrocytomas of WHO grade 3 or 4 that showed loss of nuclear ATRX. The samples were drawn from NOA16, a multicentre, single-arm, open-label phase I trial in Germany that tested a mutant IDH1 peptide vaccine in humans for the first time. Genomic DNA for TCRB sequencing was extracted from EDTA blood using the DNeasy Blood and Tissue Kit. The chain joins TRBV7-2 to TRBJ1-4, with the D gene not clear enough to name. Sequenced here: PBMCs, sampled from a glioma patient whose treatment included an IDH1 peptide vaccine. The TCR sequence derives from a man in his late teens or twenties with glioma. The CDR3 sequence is CASSLVIYEKLFF. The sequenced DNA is TGTGCCAGCAGCTTAGTGATCTATGAAAAACTGTTTTTT. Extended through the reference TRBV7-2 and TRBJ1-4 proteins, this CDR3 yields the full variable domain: GAGVSQSPSNKVTEKGKDVELRCDPISGHTALYWYRQSLGQGLEFLIYFQGNSAPDKSGLPSDRFSAERTGGSVSTLTIQRTQQEDSAVYLCASSLVIYEKLFFGSGTQLSVL.